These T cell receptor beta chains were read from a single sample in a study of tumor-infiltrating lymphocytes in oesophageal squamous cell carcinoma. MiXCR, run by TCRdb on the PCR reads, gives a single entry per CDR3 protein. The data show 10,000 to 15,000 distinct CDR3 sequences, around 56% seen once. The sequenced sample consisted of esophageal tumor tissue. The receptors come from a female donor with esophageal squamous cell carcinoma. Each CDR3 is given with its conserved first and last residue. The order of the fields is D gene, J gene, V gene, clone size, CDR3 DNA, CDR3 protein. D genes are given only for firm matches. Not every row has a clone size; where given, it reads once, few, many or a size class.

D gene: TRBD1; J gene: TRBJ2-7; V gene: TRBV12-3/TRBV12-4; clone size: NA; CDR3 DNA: TGTGCCAGCAGTCCCGGACAGGGCCCCTACGAGCAGTACTTC; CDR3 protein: CASSPGQGPYEQYF
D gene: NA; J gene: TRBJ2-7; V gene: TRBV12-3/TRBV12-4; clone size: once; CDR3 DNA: TGTGCCAGCAGTGAGCGGAACACCATATCCGAGCAGTACTTC; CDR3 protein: CASSERNTISEQYF
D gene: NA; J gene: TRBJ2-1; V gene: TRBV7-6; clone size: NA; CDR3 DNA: TGTGCCAGCAGCTTAGGAGTGTGGGGGAGTGACTACAATGAGCAGTTCTTC; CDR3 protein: CASSLGVWGSDYNEQFF
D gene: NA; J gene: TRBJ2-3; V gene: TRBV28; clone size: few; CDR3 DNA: TGTGCCAGCAGGTCCCCCTTGGGTACAGATACGCAGTATTTT; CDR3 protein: CASRSPLGTDTQYF
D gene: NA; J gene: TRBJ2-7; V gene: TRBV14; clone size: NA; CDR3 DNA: TGTGCCAGCAGCCACCAAGCCTATTCACCCCTCCACTTC; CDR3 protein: CASSHQAYSPLHF
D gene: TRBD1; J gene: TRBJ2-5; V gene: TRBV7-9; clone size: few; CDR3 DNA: TGTGCCAGCAGCCCGGGACAGGGGGCAGGAGAGACCCAGTACTTC; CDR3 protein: CASSPGQGAGETQYF
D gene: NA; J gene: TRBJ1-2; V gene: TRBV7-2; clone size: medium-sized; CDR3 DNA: TGTGCCAGCAGCTTATCCGCCGGGAACTATGGCTACACCTTC; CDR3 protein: CASSLSAGNYGYTF
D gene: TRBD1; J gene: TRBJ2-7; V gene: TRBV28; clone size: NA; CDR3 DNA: TGTGCCAGCAGCCCCACCGGGACAGTCCTATACGAGCAGTACTTC; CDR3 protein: CASSPTGTVLYEQYF
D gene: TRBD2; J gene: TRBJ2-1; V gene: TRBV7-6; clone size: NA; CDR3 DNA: TGTGCCAGCAGCTTAGTACTAGCGACCTACAATGAGCAGTTCTTC; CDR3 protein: CASSLVLATYNEQFF
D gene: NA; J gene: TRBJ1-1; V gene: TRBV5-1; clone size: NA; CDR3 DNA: TGCGCCAGCAGCTTGGGAGGGGGGCGCGGCACTGAAGCTTTCTTT; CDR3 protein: CASSLGGGRGTEAFF
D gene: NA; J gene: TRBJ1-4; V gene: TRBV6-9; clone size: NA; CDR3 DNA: TGTGCCAGCAGTTACGGGTCCCCGGCGACTAATGAAAAACTGTTTTTT; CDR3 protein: CASSYGSPATNEKLFF
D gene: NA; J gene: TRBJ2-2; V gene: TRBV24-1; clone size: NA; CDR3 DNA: TGTGCCACCAAGAGGGAGGCGAACACCGGGGAGCTGTTTTTT; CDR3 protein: CATKREANTGELFF
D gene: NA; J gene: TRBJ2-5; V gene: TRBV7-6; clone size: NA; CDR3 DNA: TGTGCCAGCAGCTACCAAGAGACCCAGTACTTC; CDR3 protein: CASSYQETQYF